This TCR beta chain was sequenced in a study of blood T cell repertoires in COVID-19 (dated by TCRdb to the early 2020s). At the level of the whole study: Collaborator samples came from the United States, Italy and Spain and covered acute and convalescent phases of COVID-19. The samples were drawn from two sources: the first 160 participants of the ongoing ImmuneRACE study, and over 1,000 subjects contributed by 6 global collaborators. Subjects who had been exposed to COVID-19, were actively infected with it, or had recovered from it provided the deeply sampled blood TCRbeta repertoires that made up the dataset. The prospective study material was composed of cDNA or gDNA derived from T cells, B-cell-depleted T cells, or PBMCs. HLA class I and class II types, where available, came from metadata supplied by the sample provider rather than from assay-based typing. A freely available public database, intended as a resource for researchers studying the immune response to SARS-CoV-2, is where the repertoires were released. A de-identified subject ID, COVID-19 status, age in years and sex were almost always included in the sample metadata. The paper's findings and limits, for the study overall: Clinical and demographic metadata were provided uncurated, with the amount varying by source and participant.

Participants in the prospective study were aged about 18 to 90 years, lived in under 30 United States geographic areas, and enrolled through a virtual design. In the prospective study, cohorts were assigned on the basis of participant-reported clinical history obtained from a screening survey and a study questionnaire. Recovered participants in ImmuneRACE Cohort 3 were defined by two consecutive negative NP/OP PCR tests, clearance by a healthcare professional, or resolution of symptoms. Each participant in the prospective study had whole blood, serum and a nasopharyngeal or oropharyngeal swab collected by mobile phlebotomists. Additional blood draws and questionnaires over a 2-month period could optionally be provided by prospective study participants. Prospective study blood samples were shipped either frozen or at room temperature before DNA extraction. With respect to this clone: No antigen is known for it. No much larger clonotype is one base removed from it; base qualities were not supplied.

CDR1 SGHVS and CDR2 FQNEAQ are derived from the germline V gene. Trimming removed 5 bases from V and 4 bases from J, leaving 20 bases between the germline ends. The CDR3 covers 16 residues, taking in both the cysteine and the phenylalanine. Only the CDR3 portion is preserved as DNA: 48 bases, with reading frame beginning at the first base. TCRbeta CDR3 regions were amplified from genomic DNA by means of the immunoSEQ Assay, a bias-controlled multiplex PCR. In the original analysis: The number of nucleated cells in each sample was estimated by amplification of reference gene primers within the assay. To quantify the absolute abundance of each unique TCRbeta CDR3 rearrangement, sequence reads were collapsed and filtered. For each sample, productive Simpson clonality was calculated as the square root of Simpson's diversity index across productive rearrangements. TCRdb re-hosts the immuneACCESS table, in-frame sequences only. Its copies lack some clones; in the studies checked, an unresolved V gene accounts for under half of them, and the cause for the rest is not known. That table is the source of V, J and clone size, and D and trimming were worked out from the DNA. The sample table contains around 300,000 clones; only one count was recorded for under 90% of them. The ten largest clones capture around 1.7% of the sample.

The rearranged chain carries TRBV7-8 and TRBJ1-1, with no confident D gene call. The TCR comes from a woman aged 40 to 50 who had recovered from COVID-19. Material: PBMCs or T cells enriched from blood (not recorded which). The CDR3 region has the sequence CASSPRAGRHGTEAFF. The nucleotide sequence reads TGTGCCAGCAGCCCACGGGCCGGGAGGCATGGCACTGAAGCTTTCTTT.